This T cell receptor beta chain emerged from a study of type 1 and type 2 diabetes patients. In the study overall: T cells were magnetically sorted from PBMCs as CD4+ or CD8+ subsets. Study results and limitations: With limited T2D and control samples, some T1D-only expanded clones may not be T1D-specific.

PCR was run on genomic DNA. Multiplex PCR with 30 forward and 13 reverse primers amplified the TCR beta CDR3. One entry per CDR3 protein, called by TCRdb with MiXCR from the multiplex PCR reads. This table holds 250,000 or so distinct CDR3 sequences, roughly 44% found once. Germline V CDR1 and CDR2: SGHTA, FQGNSA. The V and J ends lost 1 base and 3 bases respectively, with 6 bases between them. The CDR3 extends over 14 amino acids. Donors had no other autoimmune disease or infection in four weeks. Peripheral blood, around 10 milliliters per participant, was collected. As to this clonotype: Its specificity is unknown.

The TCR originated in a man younger than 35 with type 2 diabetes. The V gene is TRBV7-2, the J gene TRBJ2-2; D remains unclear. The sequenced material came from peripheral blood mononuclear cells (PBMCs). The CDR3 sequence: CASSLGGDTGELFF. CDR3 bases: TGTGCCAGCAGCTTAGGAGGAGACACCGGGGAGCTGTTTTTT.